The source of this T cell receptor (beta chain) is a study of T cell changes during pregnancy in multiple sclerosis. Libraries were prepared by immunoSEQ multiplex PCR; TCRdb keeps only in-frame clonotypes and omits some of them. The sample consists of under 85,000 clones, approximately 94% of them appearing once. CDR1 and CDR2 (germline): SQVTM, ANQGSEA. This CDR3 has 12 residues. Trimming took off 4 bases at V and 4 bases at J, with 10 bases between the two ends. This receptor was obtained from a female donor with multiple sclerosis, enrolled in a pregnancy study. This sequence joins TRBV29-1 and TRBJ1-2; TRBD1 might be the D (6 bases). The sequencing here drew on peripheral blood, taken in the third trimester of pregnancy. The CDR3 DNA sequence: TGCAGCGTTGCGGGGGGCGGCTATGGCTACACCTTC. Protein product: CSVAGGGYGYTF. Supplemented by reference TRBV29-1 and TRBJ1-2, the full variable domain reads SAVISQKPSRDICQRGTSLTIQCQVDSQVTMMFWYRQQPGQSLTLIATANQGSEATYESGFVIDKFPISRPNLTFSTLTVSNMSPEDSSIYLCSVAGGGYGYTFGSGTRLTVV.